One sample yielded the 25 T cell receptor beta chains listed below, sequenced in a study of blood T cells in healthy people across ages. With a J-beta primer mix and a sample-barcoded 5' primer, a second PCR ran about 7 to 12 cycles. A single record per CDR3 protein comes from TCRdb applying MiXCR to the 5' RACE reads. The sample lists about 1.5 million distinct CDR3 sequences, approximately 43% seen once, with roughly 3.7% in the top ten. Sequenced input: blood. The receptor source for this set is a woman aged 18-30 years in good health.

This clonotype was seen just once. The J gene is TRBJ2-4, the V gene TRBV3-1, with 8 bases lining up with TRBD1. The tail of the sequence fits TRBJ2-7 better, so the J call may be wrong. CDR1 is LGHDT and CDR2 is YNNKEL in the germline V gene (reference sequence). CDR3 length: 15 amino acids. CDR3 bases: TGTGCCAGCAGCTCACCCCGTGACCAGGGGGCCGAGCAGTACTTC. Translating gives CASSSPRDQGAEQYF.

This chain's CDR3 is CASSPKTGKSSGANVLTF. In DNA form, the CDR3 reads TGTGCCAGCAGTCCAAAAACAGGCAAGAGCTCTGGGGCCAACGTCCTGACTTTC. The J gene is TRBJ2-6, the V gene TRBV12-3 or TRBV12-4; tentative D call: TRBD1 (5 bases). The CDR3 has 18 residues. V gave up 5 bases and J gave up 0 bases, with 17 bases separating them.

Regarding this clonotype: The junction departs from germline at one end; a sequencing error may be responsible. The CDR3 loop reads CASSLEGRDYNEQYF. As DNA, the CDR3 is TGCGCCAGCAGCCTAGAAGGCAGGGACTACAATGAGCAGTACTTC. This chain uses TRBV13 with TRBJ2-4, with 7 bases aligning to TRBD2. CDR1 and CDR2 (germline): PRHDT, FYEKMQ (reference sequence). CDR3 size: 15 residues.

The V gene is TRBV20-1, the J gene TRBJ2-5, with 14 bases identical to TRBD2. The ends lost 6 bases at V and 4 bases at J; junction bases unmatched: 4. Germline V gene data show CDR1 as DFQATT and CDR2 as SNEGSKA (reference sequence). CDR3 length: 14 residues. The chain's CDR3 is CSARGLAGVETQYF. CDR3 in DNA: TGCAGTGCAAGGGGACTAGCGGGAGTAGAGACCCAGTACTTC.

This chain's CDR3 is CASGDSSGVDEQFF. Here the CDR3 DNA reads TGTGCCAGCGGCGACTCGTCTGGGGTAGATGAGCAGTTCTTC. V is TRBV2 and J is TRBJ2-1; D gene uncertain. From germline, CDR1 is SNHLY and CDR2 FYNNEI. This CDR3 comprises 14 residues. V shed 8 bases and J shed 8 bases, with 19 bases lying between them.

This sequence joins TRBV7-8 and TRBJ2-5; 7 bases match TRBD2. After removal of 11 bases from V and 1 base from J, the junction contained 7 bases not matched to a gene. Germline V gene data show CDR1 as SGHVS and CDR2 as FQNEAQ. This CDR3 comprises 13 residues. The chain's CDR3 is CASGTTLQETQYF. As DNA, the CDR3 is TGTGCCTCCGGGACTACCCTCCAAGAGACCCAGTACTTC.

This chain connects TRBV5-1 to TRBJ2-1; 8 nucleotides line up with TRBD2. CDR1 is SGHRS and CDR2 is YFSETQ in the germline V gene. V dropped 5 bases and J dropped 7; count of bases not matched to a gene: 8. The CDR3 runs 14 residues. For the CDR3, the DNA is TGCGCCAGCAGGGTGGCACTAGCGGTAAATGAGCAGTTCTTC. As protein: CASRVALAVNEQFF.

The chain joins TRBV19 to TRBJ2-6; D not resolved. CDR3 length equals 15 residues. CDR1 is LNHDA and CDR2 is SQIVND in the germline V gene (reference sequence). Trimming left V 3 bases short and J 0 bases short, with 6 bases between. CDR3 amino acids: CASSMSGSGANVLTF. DNA of the CDR3: TGTGCCAGTAGTATGTCAGGCTCTGGGGCCAACGTCCTGACTTTC.

The chain carries TRBV7-3 and TRBJ2-1; 7 nucleotides line up with TRBD1. CDR1 and CDR2 from the germline V gene are SGHTA and FQGTGA. Trimming removed 5 bases from V and 5 bases from J; junction bases left unmatched: 6. The CDR3 loop spans 14 amino acids. In DNA, the CDR3 is TGTGCCAGCAGCCAGACAGGGAAAGACAATGAGCAGTTCTTC. Translating gives CASSQTGKDNEQFF. Complete variable domain (other parts from reference TRBV7-3 and TRBJ2-1): GAGVSQTPSNKVTEKGKYVELRCDPISGHTALYWYRQSLGQGPEFLIYFQGTGAADDSGLPNDRFFAVRPEGSVSTLKIQRTERGDSAVYLCASSQTGKDNEQFFGPGTRLTVL.

The chain couples TRBV3-1 to TRBJ2-3; 8 nucleotides align to TRBD2. The ends lost 4 bases at V and 2 bases at J; junction bases unmatched: 5. From germline, CDR1 is LGHDT and CDR2 YNNKEL (reference sequence). This CDR3 has 15 amino acids. CDR3 coding DNA: TGTGCCAGCAGCCCAGCGGGGGCGGCCACAGATACGCAGTATTTT. It specifies CASSPAGAATDTQYF.

This clonotype was picked up one time. One end of the junction varies from germline; a read error may be responsible. The gene calls are TRBV15 and TRBJ2-7; 9 bases agree with TRBD1. Looked up from germline, CDR1 is LNHNV and CDR2 is YYDKDF (reference sequence). The CDR3 has 15 amino acids. The CDR3 region is CATNRPWDREYEQYF. The CDR3 nucleotides read TGTGCCACCAACAGACCTTGGGACAGGGAATACGAGCAGTACTTC. The whole variable domain, filled in from reference TRBV15 and TRBJ2-7, reads DAMVIQNPRYQVTQFGKPVTLSCSQTLNHNVMYWYQQKSSQAPKLLFHYYDKDFNNEADTPDNFQSRRPNTSFCFLDIRSPGLGDTAMYLCATNRPWDREYEQYFGPGTRLTVT.

A few counts support this clonotype. This chain joins TRBV4-3 and TRBJ1-6; no definite D call. The CDR3 covers 15 residues. Germline values: CDR1 LGHNA, CDR2 YSLEER. V shed 0 bases and J shed 7 bases, with 10 bases lying between them. The CDR3 is CASSQELLLNSPLHF. CDR3 nucleotide sequence: TGCGCCAGCAGCCAAGAACTCTTGCTGAATTCACCCCTCCACTTT.

This clonotype was observed many times. The chain uses TRBV7-2 and TRBJ2-5; D not certain. The CDR3 totals 13 residues. With 6 bases removed from V and 1 base from J, the gap between germline ends came to 9 bases. CDR1 and CDR2 from the germline V gene are SGHTA and FQGNSA. This chain's CDR3 is CASSLTPQETQYF. The CDR3 coding sequence is TGTGCCAGCAGTTTAACCCCCCAAGAGACCCAGTACTTC.

V gene TRBV12-3 or TRBV12-4 combines with J gene TRBJ1-6; possible D gene TRBD1, 5 bases. Trimming shortened V by 2 bases and J by 0 bases, and 11 bases separated the two germline ends. The CDR3 has 17 amino acids. CDR3 bases: TGTGCCAGCAGTTTAAAAGGGACGAGCTCCTATAATTCACCCCTCCACTTT. Translated: CASSLKGTSSYNSPLHF.

The V call is TRBV4-3, the J call TRBJ2-3; D not certain. Germline V CDR1 and CDR2: LGHNA, YSLEER. The CDR3 length is 15 residues. V dropped 0 bases and J dropped 6 bases, with 13 bases sitting between them. CDR3 protein: CASSQDPKEVDTQYF. As DNA, the CDR3 is TGCGCCAGCAGCCAAGATCCAAAGGAAGTGGATACGCAGTATTTT.

V gene TRBV7-3 combines with J gene TRBJ1-1; D perhaps matches TRBD1 (5 bases). In germline, CDR1 is SGHTA, CDR2 FQGTGA. V lost 5 bases to trimming and J lost 7 bases, with 14 bases between them. CDR3 length: 13 residues. In DNA form, the CDR3 reads TGTGCCAGCAGCCTGAGGGGCGGTTATGAAGCTTTCTTT. Translating gives CASSLRGGYEAFF. Supplemented by reference TRBV7-3 and TRBJ1-1, the full variable domain reads GAGVSQTPSNKVTEKGKYVELRCDPISGHTALYWYRQSLGQGPEFLIYFQGTGAADDSGLPNDRFFAVRPEGSVSTLKIQRTERGDSAVYLCASSLRGGYEAFFGQGTRLTVV.

This chain links TRBV12-3 or TRBV12-4 with TRBJ1-2; D not certain. The CDR3 has 14 residues. Between the trimmed V and J ends, which lost 4 bases and 6 bases, there was a span of 15 bases. For the CDR3, the DNA is TGTGCCAGCAGTTCAAGGGAGTCCACGAATGGCTACACCTTC. Its translation is CASSSRESTNGYTF.

This clonotype was recorded a few times. This sequence joins TRBV7-2 and TRBJ2-3; D uncertain. Trimming removed 4 bases at V and 0 bases at J, with 17 bases between. The CDR3 runs 17 residues. Germline V gene data show CDR1 as SGHTA and CDR2 as FQGNSA. CDR3 sequence: CASSSTLFGQSTDTQYF. CDR3 nucleotides: TGTGCCAGCAGCTCGACGTTGTTTGGGCAGAGCACAGATACGCAGTATTTT. The full variable domain, with the rest looked up from reference TRBV7-2 and TRBJ2-3, is GAGVSQSPSNKVTEKGKDVELRCDPISGHTALYWYRQSLGQGLEFLIYFQGNSAPDKSGLPSDRFSAERTGGSVSTLTIQRTQQEDSAVYLCASSSTLFGQSTDTQYFGPGTRLTVL.

This clonotype was observed a single time. The chain has TRBV9 and TRBJ2-5; D not resolved. V was pared by 0 bases and J by 11 bases, with 14 bases between. This CDR3 is 13 amino acids long. Germline V gene lookup returns CDR1 SGDLS and CDR2 YYNGEE. For the CDR3, the DNA is TGTGCCAGCAGCGTAGCCCCCCTCAATGAGCAGTACTTC. It yields the protein CASSVAPLNEQYF.

With regard to this clonotype: Given a much more abundant clone one base away, this may be a read error. V is TRBV12-3 or TRBV12-4 and J is TRBJ2-1; TRBD2 agrees at 9 bases. CDR3 size: 15 residues. V lost 5 bases to trimming and J lost 10 bases; unmatched junction nucleotides: 12. The CDR3 bases are TGTGCCAGCAGTCCCGGGCTAGCGGGGTTCTACGAGCAGTTCTTC. It yields the protein CASSPGLAGFYEQFF.

This chain connects TRBV6-2 or TRBV6-3 to TRBJ1-2; maybe TRBD1 (5 bases). The CDR3 length is 12 residues. V was shortened by 7 bases and J by 6 bases, with 12 bases between the two germline ends. The V gene's germline CDR1 is MNHEY and CDR2 SVGEGT. In DNA, the CDR3 is TGTGCCAGCACCTCAGGGCAGAATGGCTACACCTTC. This translates into CASTSGQNGYTF.

The chain joins TRBV13 to TRBJ2-5; D not certain. Trimming pared 5 bases from V and 11 bases from J, leaving 24 bases between. The germline V gene encodes CDR1 PRHDT and CDR2 FYEKMQ (reference sequence). CDR3 length: 15 residues. The CDR3 DNA reads TGTGCCAGCAGCACCCGCTTTGGTTCCTACAATGAGCAGTACTTC. It specifies CASSTRFGSYNEQYF.

There are a few counts of this clonotype. The V gene is TRBV14, the J gene TRBJ2-1; D is undetermined. V lost 5 bases to trimming and J lost 0 bases, with 14 bases between them. Germline CDR1 and CDR2: SGHDN and FVKESK. The CDR3 extends over 16 amino acids. The CDR3 region has the DNA TGTGCCAGCAGCGCCTCTAGACGGAGCTCCTACAATGAGCAGTTCTTC. It encodes CASSASRRSSYNEQFF.

The chain has TRBV27 and TRBJ2-3; possible D gene TRBD1, 6 bases. Trimming removed 5 bases at V and 5 bases at J, with 11 bases between. The CDR3 spans 13 residues. Looked up from germline, CDR1 is MNHEY and CDR2 is SMNVEV (reference sequence). The CDR3 DNA follows: TGTGCCAGCAGTACCACAGGGATAGATACGCAGTATTTT. It codes for CASSTTGIDTQYF.

This clonotype has a handful of counts. The chain has TRBV28 and TRBJ1-2, with 7 nucleotides matching TRBD1. CDR3 length: 15 amino acids. The ends lost 4 bases at V and 1 base at J; junction bases unmatched: 6. Germline loops: CDR1 MDHEN, CDR2 SYDVKM. The DNA for the CDR3 is TGTGCCAGCAGTTACAGGGGAACCTATAACTATGGCTACACCTTC. It specifies CASSYRGTYNYGYTF.